This T cell receptor (beta chain) was sequenced during a study of T cells after yellow fever vaccination. MiXCR was run by TCRdb on the 5' RACE reads, yielding one entry per CDR3 protein. Altogether hundreds of thousands of distinct CDR3 sequences are present, about 12% being singletons, with the ten largest covering about 15%. Study findings and constraints: A weaker but faster secondary response was observed, peaking on day 5 versus 15.

A few counts support this clonotype. Its antigen is currently unknown. The CDR3 runs to 14 residues. V shed 5 bases, J shed 11 bases, and the junction held 15 bases outside the gene matches. From germline, CDR1 is SGHRS and CDR2 YFSETQ. This sequence was found in a man aged 25 to 40 who received the YFV17D yellow fever vaccine. The material sequenced was PBMCs, taken on the day of the yellow fever booster vaccination. J is TRBJ2-7 and V is TRBV5-1; 8 bases match TRBD2. CDR3 coding DNA: TGCGCCAGCAGGGGCGCGGGAGGAAGGGTGTACGAGTACTTC. Encoded protein: CASRGAGGRVYEYF.